The clone carrying this T cell receptor (beta chain) has just a few counts. Antigen: not known. This CDR3 has 15 amino acids. Germline CDR1 is MNHNY and CDR2 is SVGAGI (reference sequence). The germline V and J ends were trimmed by 5 bases and 4 bases, with 18 bases remaining between them. The source of the sample is a study of response to subunit inactivated influenza vaccine. Study-wide results and limits: Each seasonal influenza vaccination, the authors suggested, recruits few new T cells.

TCRdb used MiXCR to reprocess the RT-PCR reads, holding one entry per CDR3 protein. Here the sample spans about half a million distinct CDR3 sequences, 25% being singletons. The receptor comes from a man in his fifties or sixties who received an inactivated influenza vaccine. Sequencing was performed on CD4+ T cells sorted from PBMCs, taken roughly 5 days after vaccination. The rearrangement uses TRBV6-6 and TRBJ2-7; the D gene is possibly TRBD1 (5 bases). CDR3 coding DNA: TGTGCCAGCAGTACCGACAGATATATGAAATACGAGCAGTACTTC. Translating it yields CASSTDRYMKYEQYF.